The rows below give T cell receptor beta chains drawn from one sample of a study of T-cell reconstitution after alpha-beta-depleted transplantation in children. TCRdb recomputed calls from the PCR reads with MiXCR, one row per CDR3 protein. This table holds roughly 98,000 distinct CDR3 sequences, around 15% found once. The starting material was PBMCs, mostly from graft donor cells, obtained 180 days after TCRalphabeta/CD19-depleted stem cell transplant. Receptor source: a male patient aged 2-9 years who had a stem cell transplant for acute lymphoblastic leukemia, so the T cells may come from the graft donor. CDR3s include the opening cysteine and the closing phenylalanine or tryptophan. D genes are given only for firm matches. Clone size is shown for a subset of rows, as once, few, many or a class of expanded clone.

v_gene,abundance,d_gene,j_gene,CDR3nt,CDR3aa
TRBV29-1,few,.,TRBJ2-1,TGCAGCGTTGTAGGCGGCAGGGTAACCTACAATGAGCAGTTCTTC,CSVVGGRVTYNEQFF
TRBV2,.,TRBD1,TRBJ2-7,TGTGCCAGCAGTCCCCTGACAGGGGGCCCCTACGAGCAGTACTTC,CASSPLTGGPYEQYF
TRBV20-1,.,.,TRBJ2-7,TGCAGTGCCCCTAAAGCCACTAACTACGAGCAGTACTTC,CSAPKATNYEQYF
TRBV6-5,.,TRBD2,TRBJ2-3,TGTGCCAGCAGTTACTCGACGGGGGGGTCTAGCACAGATACGCAGTATTTT,CASSYSTGGSSTDTQYF
TRBV6-5,.,.,TRBJ1-6,TGTGCCAGCAGTTACTCAGGCTCACCCCTCCACTTT,CASSYSGSPLHF
TRBV5-1,many,TRBD1,TRBJ2-7,TGCGCCAGCAGCTTGGTCCCTCTGGACAGGGGACCCTACGAGCAGTACTTC,CASSLVPLDRGPYEQYF
TRBV20-1,few,.,TRBJ2-1,TGCAGTGCTAGAGACTGGGTCCCCCTCACAGGGAGCGGGTACAATGAGCAGTTCTTC,CSARDWVPLTGSGYNEQFF
TRBV19,few,.,TRBJ1-5,TGTGCCAGTAGTATGAGCAGGGAGGGCAATCAGCCCCAGCATTTT,CASSMSREGNQPQHF
TRBV7-8,few,.,TRBJ2-3,TGTGCCAGCAGCCCGCTACCACAGGTCGGGGCAGATACGCAGTATTTT,CASSPLPQVGADTQYF
TRBV7-6,.,.,TRBJ2-3,TGTGCCAGCAGCCCGCCGGCGCACATAGCGCAGTATTTT,CASSPPAHIAQYF
TRBV9,few,TRBD1,TRBJ2-3,TGTGCCAGCAGCGTAACAGGGGCCCCCACAGATACGCAGTATTTT,CASSVTGAPTDTQYF
TRBV29-1,.,TRBD2,TRBJ2-2,TGCAGCGTTGGTACTAGCGGGGGGGCCGGGGAGCTGTTTTTT,CSVGTSGGAGELFF
TRBV5-6,few,.,TRBJ2-1,TGTGCCAGCAGCTTGGGGTACGGGAACAATGAGCAGTTCTTC,CASSLGYGNNEQFF
TRBV27,.,.,TRBJ2-1,TGTGCCAGCAGTTTAGGGTTTGGGACCCTTTCTACCTTC,CASSLGFGTLSTF
TRBV7-2,many,TRBD2,TRBJ2-3,TGTGCCAGCAACCTAGCGGGGGCCCACACAGATACGCAGTATTTT,CASNLAGAHTDTQYF
TRBV25-1,few,TRBD2,TRBJ2-3,TGTGCCAGCAGTACCCTTTGGGAGGGGTTCACAGATACGCAGTATTTT,CASSTLWEGFTDTQYF
TRBV12-3/TRBV12-4,few,TRBD2,TRBJ2-7,TGTGCCAGCATGGTTCGGGGGGGCTCCTACGAGCAGTACTTC,CASMVRGGSYEQYF
TRBV2,few,.,TRBJ1-1,TGTGCCAGCAGTGATCGGGGGGGGATTACTGAAGCTTTCTTT,CASSDRGGITEAFF
TRBV20-1,.,.,TRBJ2-1,TGCAGTGCATTGGGAGAGCAGTTCTTC,CSALGEQFF
TRBV7-9,many,.,TRBJ2-5,TGTGCCAGCAAACTCAAAGGGGGTGAAGAGACCCAGTACTTC,CASKLKGGEETQYF
TRBV12-3/TRBV12-4,few,TRBD2,TRBJ2-1,TGTGCCAGCAGTTCCCCGGGACTAGCGGGGGCAATATACAATGAGCAGTTCTTC,CASSSPGLAGAIYNEQFF
TRBV20-1,.,.,TRBJ2-5,TGCAGTGCTAGAGCGCCAGTCTTCCAAGAGACCCAGTACTTC,CSARAPVFQETQYF
TRBV20-1,few,TRBD2,TRBJ2-1,TGCAGTGCTAGCCCCGGGCTAGCGGGGGACTATGAGCAGTTCTTC,CSASPGLAGDYEQFF
TRBV20-1,.,TRBD1,TRBJ1-5,TGCAGTGCTAGAGACACGGACAGGGGGCTCAGGAGCAATCAGCCCCAGCATTTT,CSARDTDRGLRSNQPQHF
TRBV11-2,few,.,TRBJ2-6,TGTGCCAGCAGCTTCGGGCCGTCTGGGGCCAACGTCCTGACTTTC,CASSFGPSGANVLTF
TRBV28,few,.,TRBJ2-7,TGTGCCAGCAGGATGGAGGGTGAGGAGCCCTACGAGCAGTACTTC,CASRMEGEEPYEQYF
TRBV3-1,.,.,TRBJ2-7,TGTGCCAGCAGCCAAGTACGGACGAGCGAGCAGTACTTC,CASSQVRTSEQYF
TRBV11-2,few,.,TRBJ1-2,TGTGCCAGCAGCTTAGGCTTTGCCTACCGGGATGGCTACACCTTC,CASSLGFAYRDGYTF
TRBV5-1,few,TRBD1,TRBJ2-7,TGCGCCAGCAGCTTGAGGACAGGTCCAACCTACGAGCAGTACTTC,CASSLRTGPTYEQYF
TRBV10-3,few,.,TRBJ2-7,TGTGCCATCAGCCCCAGCCTCGGGGGACAAGGCCAGCAGTACTTC,CAISPSLGGQGQQYF
TRBV12-3/TRBV12-4,many,.,TRBJ2-3,TGTGCCAGCAGTTCTTACACAGATACGCAGTATTTT,CASSSYTDTQYF
TRBV5-1,medium-sized,.,TRBJ2-2,TGCGCCAGCAGCTTGAGGACAGACCCCGCGAACACCGGGGAGCTGTTTTTT,CASSLRTDPANTGELFF
TRBV7-2,.,.,TRBJ1-4,TGTGCCAGCAGCTCCCAGGATGAAAAACTGTTTTTT,CASSSQDEKLFF